This T cell receptor beta chain originates from a study of response to subunit inactivated influenza vaccine. Via MiXCR, TCRdb re-called the RT-PCR reads, giving one row per CDR3 protein. Of about 700,000 distinct CDR3 sequences in the sample, over 11% are singletons; the top ten hold 6.5% to 8.5%. Study-level results: Every seasonal influenza vaccination brings in few new T cells, the authors suggested.

This clonotype was counted ten times or more. Its antigen is undetermined. The sample here was PBMCs from blood, taken less than 15 days before vaccination. This clonotype was obtained from a man between 45 and 60 years old who received an inactivated influenza vaccine.

The chain's CDR3 is CASGLAGAGNEQFF. CDR3 in DNA: TGTGCCAGCGGACTAGCGGGAGCAGGAAATGAGCAGTTCTTC. The chain links TRBV12-3 or TRBV12-4 to TRBJ2-1, with 13 bases lining up with TRBD2. V lost 8 bases, J lost 7 bases, and 5 bases stayed unmatched. The CDR3 is 14 residues long.